The subject of this entry is one T cell receptor (beta chain). This record belongs to a study of blood T cell repertoires in COVID-19. Study context: The samples span acute and convalescent COVID-19 from the United States, Italy and Spain. T cells, B-cell-depleted T cells, or PBMCs supplied cDNA or gDNA.

In the original workflow: Scientists estimated how many nucleated cells there were by amplifying reference gene primers. This table comes from immunoSEQ multiplex PCR, and its TCRdb copy is limited to in-frame clones, with some not included. From that table come the V and J calls and clone size; the DNA was used to work out D and trimming. Among about 140,000 clones, just under 90% were seen once, and the ten largest hold approximately 9.9%. The sequence derives from an elderly woman with acute or convalescent COVID-19. The material sequenced was peripheral blood.

CDR3 in DNA: TGTGCCAGCTCACCTTTGGGCTCGAGCTCTGAAGCTTTCTTT. It yields the protein CASSPLGSSSEAFF. This chain joins TRBV18 and TRBJ1-1; no definite D call. The CDR3 covers 14 residues. The germline V gene encodes CDR1 KGHSH and CDR2 LQKENI. V lost 3 bases and J lost 6, with 14 bases in between.